The 16 T cell receptor beta chains presented below share a single source sample, sequenced in a study of control samples from healthy donors and cancer patients. TCRdb's table, derived via immunoSEQ multiplex PCR, lists solely in-frame clones and lacks some. Among approximately 150,000 clones listed, about 90% were seen once. Specimen: blood. These receptors all stem from a man aged 25 to 40 in good health.

V and J are TRBV6-5 and TRBJ1-2; tentative D call: TRBD1 (5 bases). This CDR3 is built from 15 residues. Germline V lookup: CDR1 MNHEY, CDR2 SVGAGI. V shed 0 bases and J shed 6 bases, with 14 bases lying between them. The CDR3 sequence: CASSYSLGGKNGYTF. CDR3 sequence (DNA): TGTGCCAGCAGTTACTCCCTTGGGGGAAAAAATGGCTACACCTTC.

This chain uses TRBV4-2 with TRBJ1-2; D call uncertain. Per the germline V gene, CDR1 is LGHNA and CDR2 is YNFKEQ. The CDR3 is 15 amino acids. Trimming took off 0 bases at V and 2 bases at J, with 10 bases between the two ends. CDR3 protein: CASSQDMTLNYGYTF. In DNA form, the CDR3 reads TGTGCCAGCAGCCAAGACATGACCTTAAACTATGGCTACACCTTC.

The rearrangement links TRBV7-2 to TRBJ2-5; D may match TRBD1 or TRBD2 (6 bases each). The CDR3 loop spans 14 amino acids. V was cut by 5 bases and J by 4 bases, with 14 bases left in between. From germline, CDR1 is SGHTA and CDR2 FQGNSA. CDR3 bases: TGTGCCAGCAGCCAAATACAGGGAGGAGAGACCCAGTACTTC. This encodes CASSQIQGGETQYF.

V and J are TRBV19 and TRBJ1-2; 9 positions match TRBD1. The CDR3 is 17 residues long. The germline V gene encodes CDR1 LNHDA and CDR2 SQIVND (reference sequence). J lost 6 bases, V lost 3 bases, and 14 bases had no gene match. The CDR3 here is CASSIRLTTGGGDGYTF. Here the CDR3 DNA reads TGTGCCAGTAGTATCCGCCTCACGACAGGGGGAGGAGATGGCTACACCTTC. Variable domain in full (rest from reference TRBV19 and TRBJ1-2): DGGITQSPKYLFRKEGQNVTLSCEQNLNHDAMYWYRQDPGQGLRLIYYSQIVNDFQKGDIAEGYSVSREKKESFPLTVTSAQKNPTAFYLCASSIRLTTGGGDGYTFGSGTRLTVV.

The chain combines TRBV24-1 with TRBJ1-2; the D gene is possibly TRBD1 (5 bases). V was cut by 1 base and J by 3 bases, with 8 bases left in between. The CDR3 extends over 14 amino acids. Germline CDR1 is KGHDR and CDR2 is SFDVKD. CDR3 region: CATSDFRRDYGYTF. The CDR3 DNA reads as TGTGCCACCAGTGATTTTCGCAGGGACTATGGCTACACCTTC.

The chain links TRBV19 to TRBJ1-3; no clear D. Trimming stripped 5 bases from V and 0 bases from J, with 14 bases between. This CDR3 has 16 amino acids. CDR1 and CDR2 from the germline V gene are LNHDA and SQIVND (reference sequence). The CDR3 spells CASSVRTTSSGNTIYF. In DNA, the CDR3 is TGTGCCAGTAGTGTTCGAACAACGTCCTCTGGAAACACCATATATTTT.

CDR3 sequence reads: CASSTGEIFAYNSPLHF. For the CDR3, the DNA is TGTGCCAGCAGCACCGGGGAGATATTCGCCTATAATTCACCCCTCCACTTT. V and J are TRBV21-1 and TRBJ1-6. TRBV21-1 is reported as a pseudogene. This CDR3 spans 17 amino acids.

The chain has TRBV5-1 and TRBJ1-4; D is possibly TRBD1 (5 bases). V was clipped by 0 bases and J by 6 bases, with 15 bases between them. CDR1 and CDR2 (germline): SGHRS, YFSETQ. The CDR3 covers 16 residues. The CDR3 loop is CASSLDVGTRDEKLFF. In DNA form, the CDR3 reads TGCGCCAGCAGCTTGGATGTTGGGACGAGGGATGAAAAACTGTTTTTT.

The chain joins TRBV10-1 to TRBJ2-1; D may be TRBD2 (7 bases). This CDR3 contains 16 residues. Looked up from germline, CDR1 is WNHNN and CDR2 is SYGVQD (reference sequence). With 3 bases removed from V and 3 bases from J, the gap between germline ends came to 15 bases. The CDR3 DNA is TGCGCCAGCAGTGACAGGCGGGGGCCCTTCTACAATGAGCAGTTCTTC. It encodes CASSDRRGPFYNEQFF.

The gene calls are TRBV7-9 and TRBJ1-6; D ambiguous. The CDR3 contains 15 residues. Trimming took 0 bases from V and 9 from J, leaving 12 bases between them. Germline loops: CDR1 SEHNR, CDR2 FQNEAQ (reference sequence). CDR3 coding DNA: TGTGCCAGCAGCTTAGCCCAAGGGCTGGGTTCACCCCTCCACTTT. This encodes CASSLAQGLGSPLHF.

The chain couples TRBV3-1 (or the pseudogene TRBV3-2) to TRBJ1-4; D is perhaps TRBD1 (5 bases). From germline, CDR1 is LGHDT and CDR2 YNNKEL (reference sequence). The V and J ends lost 4 bases and 7 bases respectively, with 13 bases between them. This CDR3 spans 14 amino acids. The CDR3 nucleotides are TGTGCCAGCAGCCTGGGGGGTACAGGTGAAAAACTGTTTTTT. Translated, it gives CASSLGGTGEKLFF.

This clone was counted a single time. V usage is TRBV9 and J usage is TRBJ2-6; D remains ambiguous. Trimming stripped 3 bases from V and 2 bases from J, with 9 bases between. CDR3 length equals 15 residues. Germline CDR1 and CDR2: SGDLS and YYNGEE. The CDR3 loop is CASSAQYPGANVLTF. CDR3 in DNA: TGTGCCAGCAGCGCCCAGTACCCTGGGGCCAACGTCCTGACTTTC.

The V and J genes are TRBV5-1 and TRBJ2-1, with TRBD2 matching over 10 bases. V lost 2 bases to trimming and J lost 0 bases; unmatched junction nucleotides: 8. Germline CDR1 reads SGHRS; CDR2 reads YFSETQ. CDR3 length: 18 residues. CDR3 sequence: CASSLQIAGGSSYNEQFF. For the CDR3, the DNA is TGCGCCAGCAGCTTACAAATAGCGGGGGGCAGCTCCTACAATGAGCAGTTCTTC.

The genes are TRBV18 and TRBJ1-5; D ambiguous. The CDR3 loop spans 11 amino acids. The V and J ends lost 3 bases and 5 bases respectively, with 2 bases between them. CDR1 and CDR2 from the germline V gene are KGHSH and LQKENI. This CDR3 reads CASSPHQPQHF. CDR3 nucleotides: TGTGCCAGCTCACCTCATCAGCCCCAGCATTTT.

This clone has more than one count but fewer than ten. The J gene is TRBJ1-3, the V gene TRBV5-8, with D hard to call. The CDR3 runs 12 residues. Between the trimmed V and J ends, which lost 4 bases and 3 bases, there was a span of 5 bases. CDR1 and CDR2 from the germline V gene are SGHTS and YDEGEE. CDR3 amino acids: CASSLLGNTIYF. CDR3 nucleotide sequence: TGTGCCAGCAGCCTACTTGGAAACACCATATATTTT.

This clone has a single count. The chain recombines TRBV6-6 with TRBJ2-2; D perhaps matches TRBD2 (6 bases). This CDR3 is built from 16 residues. The ends were cut back, 6 bases at V and 2 bases at J, with 16 bases in the middle. The germline V gene has CDR1 MNHNY and CDR2 SVGAGI (reference sequence). CDR3 residues: CASSLRTGTNTGELFF. The CDR3 region has the DNA TGTGCCAGCAGCCTGCGGACGGGGACTAACACCGGGGAGCTGTTTTTT.